Sequencing of this TCR beta chain was carried out in a study of T cells in Graves' hyperthyroidism and ophthalmopathy. Study-wide results and caveats: A model of 13 V-J features distinguished ophthalmopathy from stable hyperthyroidism. Blood also held most thyroid clonotypes expanded beyond 0.001. The model's output predicted ophthalmopathy at a median of 6.5 months prior to onset.

It was RNA transcripts that yielded the amplified TCR beta CDR3 regions. Primed by the HTBI set, a first-round RT-PCR was run on the TCR CDR3. TCRdb passed the multiplex PCR reads through MiXCR, listing each CDR3 protein once. This sample has hundreds of thousands of distinct CDR3 sequences, with roughly 15% found just once. As regards this clonotype: Its antigen is currently unknown. The junction shows a germline mismatch at one end, possibly a read error.

The CDR3 loop spans 14 amino acids. CDR1 is SGHRS and CDR2 is YFSETQ in the germline V gene. The V and J genes are TRBV5-1 and TRBJ2-7; D is perhaps TRBD2 (5 bases). Sequenced material: blood. The sequence came from a woman aged 45-65 years with Graves' ophthalmopathy. CDR3: CASSSGRGPYEQYF. The CDR3 nucleotides are TGTGCCAGCAGCTCTGGACGCGGGCCCTACGAGCAGTACTTC. The variable domain in full, completed from reference TRBV5-1 and TRBJ2-7, reads KAGVTQTPRYLIKTRGQQVTLSCSPISGHRSVSWYQQTPGQGLQFLFEYFSETQRNKGNFPGRFSGRQFSNSRSEMNVSTLELGDSALYLCASSSGRGPYEQYFGPGTRLTVT.